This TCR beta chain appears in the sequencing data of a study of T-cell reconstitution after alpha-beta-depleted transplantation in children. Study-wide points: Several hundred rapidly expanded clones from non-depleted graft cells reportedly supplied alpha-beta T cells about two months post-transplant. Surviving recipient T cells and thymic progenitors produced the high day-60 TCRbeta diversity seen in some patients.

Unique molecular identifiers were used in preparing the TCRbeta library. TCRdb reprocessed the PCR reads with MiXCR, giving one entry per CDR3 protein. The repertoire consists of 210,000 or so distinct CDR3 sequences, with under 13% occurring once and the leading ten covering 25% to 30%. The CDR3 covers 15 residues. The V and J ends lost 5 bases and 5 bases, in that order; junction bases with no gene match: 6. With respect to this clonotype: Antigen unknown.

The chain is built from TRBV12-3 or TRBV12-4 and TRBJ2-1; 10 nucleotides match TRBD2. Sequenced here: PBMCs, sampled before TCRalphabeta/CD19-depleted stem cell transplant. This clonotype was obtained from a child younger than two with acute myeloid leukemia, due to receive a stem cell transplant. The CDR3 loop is CASSPPGLADNEQFF. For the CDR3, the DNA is TGTGCCAGCAGTCCCCCCGGACTAGCGGACAATGAGCAGTTCTTC.